The source of this T cell receptor beta chain is a study of blood T cell repertoires in COVID-19. Study information: Samples taken during acute and convalescent COVID-19 were collected in the United States, Italy and Spain.

Enrollment of patients from Seattle took place during active infection, with longitudinal follow-up. Assay: immunoSEQ multiplex PCR; the TCRdb copy retains only in-frame clones and omits some. Of 440,000 or so clones listed, 89% are singletons. Trimming cost V 1 base and J 6 bases; bases outside gene matches: 2. The germline V gene has CDR1 SNHLY and CDR2 FYNNEI. CDR3 length: 15 amino acids. The V gene is TRBV2, the J gene TRBJ1-6, with TRBD1 matching over 8 bases. The TCR sequence derives from a woman aged 40 to 50 with COVID-19, enrolled during active disease. Sequenced input: peripheral blood. In DNA form, the CDR3 reads TGTGCCAGCAGTGAAGGGACAGGGCGTAATTCACCCCTCCACTTT. It specifies CASSEGTGRNSPLHF.